This T cell receptor beta chain came from a study of shared clonotypes between healthy human individuals. Study conclusions and caveats: Estimated richness values were generally larger in naive subsets than in memory subsets. A reduction in generation probabilities was seen for non-shared clonotypes relative to those shared by all four donors.

Germline loops: CDR1 MDHEN, CDR2 SYDVKM. The CDR3 has 15 amino acids. The ends were cut back, 2 bases at V and 0 bases at J, with 8 bases in the middle. As defined, naive CD8 cells were CD45RO-negative and positively selected for CCR7, with terminally differentiated effector memory CD45RA+ cells excluded. Of note for this clone: Its antigen is as yet unknown.

Using immunoSEQ multiplex PCR, the repertoire was profiled, and TCRdb retains in-frame clones only, with some absent. This sample has more than 500,000 clones, with roughly 96% found just once. Input material: naive CD8+ T cells sorted from blood. The TCR was taken from a woman in her 30s in good health. This chain joins TRBV28 and TRBJ1-5; the D is unclear. The CDR3 here is CASSLTDNSNQPQHF. The DNA of the CDR3 is TGTGCCAGCAGTTTAACAGATAATAGCAATCAGCCCCAGCATTTT.